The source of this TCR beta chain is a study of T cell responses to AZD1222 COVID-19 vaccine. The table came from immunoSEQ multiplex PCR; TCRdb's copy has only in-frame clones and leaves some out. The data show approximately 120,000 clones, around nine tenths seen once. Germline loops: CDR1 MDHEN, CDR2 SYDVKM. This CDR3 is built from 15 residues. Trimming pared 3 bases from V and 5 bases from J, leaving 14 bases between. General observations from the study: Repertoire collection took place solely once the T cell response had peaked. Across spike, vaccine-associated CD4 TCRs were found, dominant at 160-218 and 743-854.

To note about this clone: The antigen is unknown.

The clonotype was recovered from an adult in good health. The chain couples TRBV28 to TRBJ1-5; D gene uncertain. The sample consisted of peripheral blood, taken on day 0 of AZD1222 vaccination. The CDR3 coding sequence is TGTGCCAGCAGTTTGGGTCTAGGTGGCTATCAGCCCCAGCATTTT. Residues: CASSLGLGGYQPQHF.